The 15 T cell receptor beta chains below come from one sample, sequenced in a study of cytomegalovirus exposure and HLA in healthy donors. In the PCR, 60 Vbeta and 13 Jbeta primers were used. The protocol was immunoSEQ multiplex PCR, while the TCRdb copy is restricted to in-frame clones and leaves out a portion. The table includes some 190,000 clones, around 67% detected once. The sample taken for sequencing was PBMCs. The receptors were sampled from a woman aged 25 to 39 in good health and CMV-seropositive.

This clone was counted once. The chain carries TRBV27 and TRBJ1-5; 8 positions match TRBD1. In germline, CDR1 is MNHEY, CDR2 SMNVEV (reference sequence). The CDR3 loop spans 15 amino acids. V was pared by 5 bases and J by 2 bases, with 5 bases of the junction left unmatched. The CDR3 nucleotides read TGTGCCAGCAGTCCTCCGGACAGGGGCAATCAGCCCCAGCATTTT. Protein sequence: CASSPPDRGNQPQHF.

The chain carries TRBV19 and TRBJ1-2; D possibly corresponds to TRBD1 (6 bases). This CDR3 spans 13 amino acids. Germline CDR1 and CDR2: LNHDA and SQIVND (reference sequence). Trimming took off 10 bases at V and 6 bases at J, with 18 bases between the two ends. The DNA of the CDR3 is TGTGCCACTAACGGGGGGCAGTTGGATGGCTACACCTTC. Protein product: CATNGGQLDGYTF.

V and J are TRBV6-5 and TRBJ1-2, with 10 positions matching TRBD1. Germline trimming cut 6 bases from V and 7 bases from J; bases unmatched to any gene: 8. The length of the CDR3 is 14 residues. The germline V gene has CDR1 MNHEY and CDR2 SVGAGI. DNA of the CDR3: TGTGCCAGCAGCTTCACCGGGACAGGGGTTGGCTACACCTTC. It yields the protein CASSFTGTGVGYTF.

The rearrangement uses TRBV11-2 and TRBJ1-2; TRBD1 matches at 9 bases. This CDR3 region has 16 residues. Germline V CDR1 and CDR2: SGHAT, FQNNGV. V lost 0 bases, J lost 5 bases, and 7 bases stayed unmatched. CDR3 in amino acids: CASSLDWTGVMYGYTF. CDR3 nucleotide sequence: TGTGCCAGCAGCTTAGATTGGACAGGGGTTATGTATGGCTACACCTTC.

The chain carries TRBV21-1 and TRBJ2-1; TRBD2 is the table's D call and was not checked against the DNA. TRBV21-1 has pseudogene status. The CDR3 runs 22 residues. This CDR3 reads CASSKVKGTDRVSGRAFDEQFF. CDR3 in DNA: TGTGCCAGCAGCAAAGTTAAGGGAACAGACAGGGTAAGCGGGAGGGCCTTCGATGAGCAGTTCTTC.

The J gene is TRBJ2-5, the V gene TRBV7-2; a possible D gene is TRBD2 (5 bases). CDR3 length: 15 amino acids. V was cut by 1 base and J by 2 bases, with 11 bases left in between. Germline lookup yields CDR1 SGHTA and CDR2 FQGNSA. For the CDR3, the DNA is TGTGCCAGCAGCTTAGGGACTTTAATTCAAGAGACCCAGTACTTC. Amino acids: CASSLGTLIQETQYF.

The chain has TRBV6-1 and TRBJ2-5; TRBD2 agrees at 7 bases. V dropped 3 bases and J dropped 7; count of bases not matched to a gene: 11. The germline V gene has CDR1 MNHNS and CDR2 SASEGT. The CDR3 has 15 amino acids. The CDR3 region is CASSEYGTGGRTQYF. CDR3 nucleotides: TGTGCCAGCAGTGAGTACGGTACAGGCGGGAGGACCCAGTACTTC.

This clone came up a few times. The chain couples TRBV28 to TRBJ1-3, with a possible D match to TRBD1 (5 bases). The CDR3 is 14 residues long. Trimming removed 5 bases from V and 0 bases from J, with 8 bases in between. Per germline, CDR1 MDHEN and CDR2 SYDVKM. The CDR3 sequence is CASSLTVSGNTIYF. CDR3 sequence (DNA): TGTGCCAGCAGTCTGACAGTCTCTGGAAACACCATATATTTT. Complete variable domain (other parts from reference TRBV28 and TRBJ1-3): DVKVTQSSRYLVKRTGEKVFLECVQDMDHENMFWYRQDPGLGLRLIYFSYDVKMKEKGDIPEGYSVSREKKERFSLILESASTNQTSMYLCASSLTVSGNTIYFGEGSWLTVV.

The V gene is TRBV28, the J gene TRBJ1-1; 7 bases fit TRBD1. V lost 7 bases to trimming and J lost 9 bases; unmatched junction nucleotides: 8. The germline CDR1 and CDR2 sequences are MDHEN and SYDVKM. There are 12 residues in the CDR3. This CDR3 reads CASNFEDRQAFF. The CDR3 bases are TGTGCCAGCAACTTTGAGGACAGGCAAGCTTTCTTT.

This chain joins TRBV7-2 and TRBJ2-1; tentatively, D is TRBD2 (6 bases). CDR3 length: 14 residues. Germline assignment: CDR1 SGHTA and CDR2 FQGNSA. V was shortened by 5 bases and J by 5 bases, with 13 bases between the two germline ends. The CDR3 spells CASSPILANNEQFF. The CDR3 bases are TGTGCCAGCAGCCCTATACTAGCTAACAATGAGCAGTTCTTC.

This chain joins TRBV29-1 and TRBJ1-2; D not resolved. The CDR3 length is 13 residues. Germline assignment: CDR1 SQVTM and CDR2 ANQGSEA. Trimming removed 6 bases at V and 4 bases at J, with 15 bases between. CDR3 sequence (DNA): TGCAGCGTACGTCGGTCCGCCGTCTATGGCTACACCTTC. Protein product: CSVRRSAVYGYTF.

The chain has TRBV7-9 and TRBJ1-1, with D possibly matching TRBD1 (6 bases). The V end was cut by 1 base, the J end by 4 bases, with 13 bases between. Germline CDR1 and CDR2: SEHNR and FQNEAQ (reference sequence). The CDR3 totals 15 residues. The CDR3 DNA follows: TGTGCCAGCAGCTTAGTGGGGGGCGGGGGCACTGAAGCTTTCTTT. Protein product: CASSLVGGGGTEAFF.

The chain links TRBV19 to TRBJ1-1, with 8 bases matching TRBD1. The CDR3 sequence is 13 residues long. Germline CDR1 reads LNHDA; CDR2 reads SQIVND (reference sequence). Trimming at V came to 5 bases and at J to 7 bases, leaving 6 bases not matched to a gene. The CDR3 here is CASSPDRGIEAFF. The CDR3, as DNA: TGTGCCAGTAGTCCCGACAGGGGAATTGAAGCTTTCTTT.

V usage is TRBV6-5 and J usage is TRBJ1-1; D ambiguous. The CDR3 totals 15 residues. Trimming pared 0 bases from V and 4 bases from J, leaving 12 bases between. Germline CDR1 reads MNHEY; CDR2 reads SVGAGI. CDR3 nucleotide sequence: TGTGCCAGCAGTTACTCGTTCGGGGAGGTCACTGAAGCTTTCTTT. Its translation: CASSYSFGEVTEAFF.

The chain has TRBV7-9 and TRBJ2-1; D gene unclear. The CDR3 spans 13 residues. The V gene's germline CDR1 is SEHNR and CDR2 FQNEAQ (reference sequence). Deletions cut 1 base from V and 7 bases from J, with 8 bases between. CDR3 amino acids: CASSLEVRNEQFF. In DNA form, the CDR3 reads TGTGCCAGCAGCTTAGAGGTGAGGAATGAGCAGTTCTTC.